The entry below describes one TCR beta chain. Its antigen remains unknown. A read error may account for a junction end that differs from germline. These data are taken from a study of response to subunit inactivated influenza vaccine. Study results and limitations: Only a handful of new T cells, the authors suggested, are recruited with each seasonal influenza vaccination.

This CDR3 is built from 14 residues. Germline values: CDR1 MNHNS, CDR2 SASEGT. TCRdb independently ran MiXCR on the RT-PCR reads; one entry per CDR3 protein. The sample contains about 780,000 distinct CDR3 sequences, roughly 18% of which appear only once. This sequence joins TRBV6-1 and TRBJ2-3; TRBD2 matches 10 bases. The specimen was PBMCs from blood, collected 4 to 6 days after vaccination. This TCR was sampled from a man aged 50-60 years who received an inactivated influenza vaccine. CDR3 sequence: CASSSGGNTDTQYF. The CDR3 nucleotides read TGTGCGAGCAGTAGCGGGGGGAACACAGATACGCAGTATTTT.